These 17 T cell receptor beta chains share one sample of origin, sequenced in a study of human T cells and chemical hapten exposure. Time point denoted: patch test 3, about 24 weeks after DPC sensitization. Noted treatment: therapeutic diphenylcyclopropenone sensitization with weekly scalp DPC. Each CDR3 protein is one row after TCRdb ran MiXCR on the RACE reads. Among 210,000 or so distinct CDR3 sequences listed, more than 20% were seen once. Specimen: whole blood, collected in connection with sensitization to the hapten diphenylcyclopropenone (DPC). The receptor source for this set is a woman aged 35 to 49 with alopecia areata. Some clones in this sample may be carry-over from other donors' samples.

This clonotype was seen a handful of times. The chain joins TRBV29-1 to TRBJ2-7; the D gene could be TRBD1 or TRBD2 (5 bases each). The V end was cut by 2 bases, the J end by 2 bases, with 13 bases between. CDR3 length equals 14 residues. Germline-derived CDR1 and CDR2 are SQVTM and ANQGSEA. In DNA form, the CDR3 reads TGCAGCGTTGAACATCGAGGGGTCCCCTACGAGCAGTACTTC. It encodes CSVEHRGVPYEQYF.

The chain employs TRBV10-3 and TRBJ1-3; D is undetermined. The CDR3 is 12 residues long. V shed 5 bases and J shed 2 bases, with 4 bases lying between them. From germline, CDR1 is ENHRY and CDR2 SYGVKD. The DNA of the CDR3 is TGTGCCATCAGTCCCCCTGGAAACACCATATATTTT. Its translation is CAISPPGNTIYF.

This chain connects TRBV7-3 to TRBJ1-6; D ambiguous. CDR3 size: 15 residues. Germline V lookup: CDR1 SGHTA, CDR2 FQGTGA. The ends were cut back, 0 bases at V and 11 bases at J, with 14 bases in the middle. The CDR3 spells CASSLTGSLQAPLHF. CDR3 sequence (DNA): TGTGCCAGCAGCTTAACAGGCAGTCTCCAGGCACCCCTCCACTTT. The full variable domain, completed using reference TRBV7-3 and TRBJ1-6, is GAGVSQTPSNKVTEKGKYVELRCDPISGHTALYWYRQSLGQGPEFLIYFQGTGAADDSGLPNDRFFAVRPEGSVSTLKIQRTERGDSAVYLCASSLTGSLQAPLHFGNGTRLTVT.

The rearrangement links TRBV28 to TRBJ2-3; 7 nucleotides line up with TRBD2. From germline, CDR1 is MDHEN and CDR2 SYDVKM. V was pared by 5 bases and J by 4 bases, with 9 bases of the junction left unmatched. CDR3 length: 15 amino acids. CDR3 in amino acids: CASSLRDYQSDTQYF. CDR3 DNA: TGTGCCAGCAGTCTACGGGACTATCAATCAGATACGCAGTATTTT.

This clonotype was recorded a few times. The chain employs TRBV9 and TRBJ2-7, with D uncertain. V lost 3 bases, J lost 2 bases, and 6 bases lay in between. The germline gives CDR1 SGDLS, CDR2 YYNGEE. The CDR3 spans 12 residues. CDR3 coding DNA: TGTGCCAGCAGCGCCTCGCCCTACGAGCAGTACTTC. It specifies CASSASPYEQYF.

In this sample, this clonotype turned up a few times. The chain combines TRBV10-3 with TRBJ2-5; perhaps TRBD2 as D (7 bases). Trimming removed 10 bases at V and 5 bases at J, with 14 bases between. This CDR3 has 12 amino acids. CDR1 and CDR2 (germline): ENHRY, SYGVKD. CDR3 protein: CATLQGGETQYF. DNA for the CDR3: TGTGCCACCTTACAGGGAGGGGAGACCCAGTACTTC.

This clonotype was seen a handful of times. The chain combines TRBV12-3 or TRBV12-4 with TRBJ1-2; 7 nucleotides align to TRBD1. Trimming removed 5 bases from V and 4 bases from J; junction bases left unmatched: 4. The CDR3 sequence is 13 residues long. CDR3 protein: CASSVGQAYGYTF. The CDR3 DNA is TGTGCCAGCAGTGTAGGACAGGCCTATGGCTACACCTTC.

The chain uses TRBV28 and TRBJ2-5; 8 positions agree with TRBD1. The V and J ends lost 4 bases and 6 bases, in that order; junction bases with no gene match: 10. The CDR3 contains 15 residues. Germline V CDR1 and CDR2: MDHEN, SYDVKM. The CDR3 here is CASSSTGTGLQTQYF. In nucleotides, the CDR3 is TGTGCCAGCAGTTCCACCGGGACAGGTTTGCAGACCCAGTACTTC.

This chain connects TRBV7-8 to TRBJ2-1, with TRBD2 identical over 8 bases. CDR3 length: 17 residues. CDR1 is SGHVS, CDR2 FQNEAQ, per germline. V shed 1 base, J shed 7 bases, and the junction held 12 bases outside the gene matches. The chain's CDR3 is CASSLEGSSGRWNEQFF. The DNA for the CDR3 is TGTGCCAGCAGCTTAGAAGGGTCCAGCGGGAGATGGAATGAGCAGTTCTTC.

The chain has TRBV7-9 and TRBJ2-7; tentatively, D is TRBD1 or TRBD2 (5 bases each). Trimming shortened V by 1 base and J by 3 bases, and 13 bases separated the two germline ends. The CDR3 covers 15 residues. Germline assignment: CDR1 SEHNR and CDR2 FQNEAQ (reference sequence). The CDR3 DNA reads as TGTGCCAGCAGCTTAGACGGGACGGTCGTCTACGAGCAGTACTTC. Translated, it gives CASSLDGTVVYEQYF. Filled out from reference TRBV7-9 and TRBJ2-7, the complete variable domain reads DTGVSQNPRHKITKRGQNVTFRCDPISEHNRLYWYRQTLGQGPEFLTYFQNEAQLEKSRLLSDRFSAERPKGSFSTLEIQRTEQGDSAMYLCASSLDGTVVYEQYFGPGTRLTVT.

There are a few counts of this clonotype. The chain is built from TRBV18 and TRBJ2-1; 11 bases align to TRBD2. CDR3 length equals 17 residues. After removal of 3 bases from V and 1 base from J, the junction contained 5 bases not matched to a gene. The germline V gene encodes CDR1 KGHSH and CDR2 LQKENI. This chain's CDR3 is CASSPWTSGRSYNEQFF. The CDR3 DNA reads as TGTGCCAGCTCACCCTGGACTAGCGGGCGGTCCTACAATGAGCAGTTCTTC.

Regarding this clonotype: Mismatch with germline at one junction end may stem from a read error. The chain recombines TRBV28 with TRBJ1-1; possibly TRBD1 for D (5 bases). Per germline, CDR1 MDHEN and CDR2 SYDVKM. This CDR3 comprises 16 residues. The CDR3 DNA is TGTGCCAGCAGCTGGCCAAAGGGACGGACGAACTCTGAAGCTTTCTTT. It is translated as CASSWPKGRTNSEAFF.

CDR3 protein: CASMSSFGTSIGDEQFF. CDR3 bases: TGTGCCAGCATGTCATCTTTCGGGACTAGTATTGGTGATGAGCAGTTCTTC. V gene TRBV2 combines with J gene TRBJ2-1; 8 nucleotides match TRBD2. J gave up 8 bases and V 7 bases, and 19 bases lay outside the gene matches. CDR3 size: 17 residues. In germline, CDR1 is SNHLY, CDR2 FYNNEI.

The gene calls are TRBV28 and TRBJ2-3; 10 bases match TRBD2. Germline values: CDR1 MDHEN, CDR2 SYDVKM. This CDR3 has 15 residues. The J segment lost 1 base and the V segment lost 8 bases, leaving 6 bases of the junction unmatched. The CDR3: CASSLTSGRTDTQYF. CDR3 nucleotides: TGTGCCAGCTCCCTGACTAGCGGGCGCACAGATACGCAGTATTTT.

The chain is built from TRBV2 and TRBJ2-7; D uncertain. The CDR3 spans 12 residues. The germline V gene has CDR1 SNHLY and CDR2 FYNNEI. The V gene lost 4 bases and the J gene lost 2 bases, with 6 bases spanning the gap. CDR3 sequence (DNA): TGTGCCAGCAGTGTCGGCCCCTACGAGCAGTACTTC. It is translated as CASSVGPYEQYF.

This chain connects TRBV12-3 or TRBV12-4 to TRBJ2-7; no clear D gene. The V end was cut by 5 bases, the J end by 3 bases, with 11 bases between. The CDR3 loop spans 13 amino acids. CDR3: CASSLSIDYEQYF. The CDR3 region has the DNA TGTGCCAGCAGTCTTAGTATAGACTACGAGCAGTACTTC.

The chain links TRBV25-1 to TRBJ1-6; possible D gene TRBD1, 5 bases. V was pared by 5 bases and J by 5 bases, with 7 bases between. Germline-derived CDR1 and CDR2 are MGHDK and SYGVNS. The CDR3 covers 13 residues. CDR3 sequence reads: CASSMTDNSPLHF. CDR3 nucleotides: TGTGCCAGCAGTATGACAGATAATTCACCCCTCCACTTT. The full variable domain, its missing parts supplied by reference TRBV25-1 and TRBJ1-6, is EADIYQTPRYLVIGTGKKITLECSQTMGHDKMYWYQQDPGMELHLIHYSYGVNSTEKGDLSSESTVSRIRTEHFPLTLESARPSHTSQYLCASSMTDNSPLHFGNGTRLTVT.